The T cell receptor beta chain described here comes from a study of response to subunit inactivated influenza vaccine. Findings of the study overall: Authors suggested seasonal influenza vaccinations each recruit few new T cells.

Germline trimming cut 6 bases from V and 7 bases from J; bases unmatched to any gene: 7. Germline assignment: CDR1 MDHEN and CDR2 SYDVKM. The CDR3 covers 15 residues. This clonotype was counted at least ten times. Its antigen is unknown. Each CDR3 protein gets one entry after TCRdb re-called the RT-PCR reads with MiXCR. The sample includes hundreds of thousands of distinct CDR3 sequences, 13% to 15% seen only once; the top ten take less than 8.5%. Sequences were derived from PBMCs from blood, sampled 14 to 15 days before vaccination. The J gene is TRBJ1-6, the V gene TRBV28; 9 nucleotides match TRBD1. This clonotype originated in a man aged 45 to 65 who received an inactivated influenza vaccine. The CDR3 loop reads CASRWGTGRNSPLHF. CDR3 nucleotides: TGTGCCAGCAGGTGGGGGACAGGGAGGAATTCACCCCTCCACTTT.